The entry below describes one T cell receptor beta chain. Its antigen is currently not known. Base-call qualities are not available, and no considerably larger clone is one nucleotide away. The sample's time point, from its label and the paper: after neoadjuvant nivolumab, at surgical resection. None of the patients had received prior systemic or radiation treatment, and all were newly diagnosed with stage II-IVA oral cavity squamous cell carcinoma. Everyone in the cohort had locally advanced, HPV-negative oral cavity squamous cell carcinoma. Peripheral blood mononuclear cells were analyzed directly, without maintenance or expansion in culture. The samples were drawn from a longitudinal correlative study tied to a single-arm phase II trial testing neoadjuvant nivolumab in oral cavity squamous cell carcinoma. Subject-matched pre- and post-treatment PBMCs and tumors from three responders and three non-responders underwent genomic DNA-based TCRbeta sequencing. Peripheral blood mononuclear cells were collected before nivolumab treatment and again after treatment, at the time of surgery. The Maxwell RSC DNA from Cells kit was used to extract genomic DNA from PBMCs.

The data belong to a study of neoadjuvant anti-PD-1 for oral cavity cancer (dated by TCRdb to the early 2020s). About the investigation overall: Before curative-intent surgical resection, most patients were given three to four biweekly doses of nivolumab at 3 mg/kg. For patients who did not progress, a fourth nivolumab dose was given around day 43, followed by definitive surgical resection on days 50-56. Responders were defined as patients with complete response, partial response or stable disease by RECIST 1.1; non-responders were defined as patients with progression. There were some 13 patients in the parent correlative cohort, and the response rate was around 30%. What the study reported, not specific to this receptor: Higher pretreatment blood Treg/Th17 ratios correlated with both higher pretreatment blood TCRbeta clonality and lower post-treatment tumor TCRbeta clonality. After neoadjuvant nivolumab, significantly higher T cell clonality (Gini index) was found within PBMCs in non-responders than in responders. TCR analyses included only a few patients per response group, and the authors called for larger cohorts for validation.

PBMC libraries used mostly approximately 500 ng of input genomic DNA for deep sequencing, with six replicates per sample. The immunoSEQ hsTCRbeta kit was used to prepare TCRbeta libraries according to the manufacturer's instructions. The completed libraries were mixed into a single pool at 3 nM, then sequenced with an Illumina NovaSeq 6000 S4 flow cell. The study's processing was this. The immunoSEQ Analyzer handled quality control and preprocessing of the raw data. The analysis was restricted to productive rearrangements, with each unique CDR3 amino acid sequence defining a clonotype. Repertoire clonality was estimated as the Gini-Simpson index, computed with the R package tcR. Student's t test was used to compare Gini indices, while Pearson correlation assessed associations with tumor size change. Not all clones reach the TCRdb copy of this immuneACCESS table, which keeps in-frame sequences only. Checked studies attribute under half of the gap to unresolved V genes and leave the rest unexplained. V and J calls and clone size are as listed in that table; D and trimming were resolved from the DNA. Here the sample has thousands of clones; approximately 71% occur a single time. The biggest ten clones account for 2.5% to 3.5% of the sample.

V and J are trimmed by 3 bases and 3 bases, and the gene matches miss 7 bases of the junction. Reading the germline V gene (reference sequence) gives CDR1 LNHDA and CDR2 SQIVND. The CDR3, cysteine through phenylalanine, is 15 amino acids long. Only the CDR3 DNA is retained, 45 bases long and in frame from the first base. This sample comprised PBMCs, obtained after nivolumab (anti-PD-1) treatment. The sequence was obtained from a person aged 35-79 years with oral cavity squamous cell carcinoma. The V and J genes are TRBV19 and TRBJ1-1; TRBD1 fits 7 bases in the junction. CDR3 reads: CASSIEQGLHTEAFF. The DNA reads TGTGCCAGTAGTATCGAACAGGGGCTACACACTGAAGCTTTCTTT.